These 18 T cell receptor beta chains share one sample of origin, sequenced in a study of cytomegalovirus exposure and HLA in healthy donors. PCR involved 60 Vbeta and 13 Jbeta primers. Sequencing was performed with immunoSEQ multiplex PCR; in TCRdb, only in-frame clones are kept and a portion is missing. The sample holds 100,000 to 150,000 clones; 75% to 85% are singletons and the top ten take 7.5% to 9%. The sample consisted of PBMCs. Source of these receptors: a female donor in good health and CMV-seropositive.

The CDR3 region has the DNA TGTGCCTGGAGTGTAACGGCGGGGGGGTTCTACAATGAGCAGTTCTTC. Translating gives CAWSVTAGGFYNEQFF. The chain combines TRBV30 with TRBJ2-1; 9 bases fit TRBD2. Trimming at V came to 0 bases and at J to 3 bases, leaving 6 bases not matched to a gene. The CDR3 runs to 16 residues. Germline V gene data show CDR1 as GTSNPN and CDR2 as SVGIG (reference sequence).

The CDR3 bases are TGTGCCAGCCGGGGGGGGCAGACGAATCAGCCCCAGCATTTT. Translation: CASRGGQTNQPQHF. V and J are TRBV19 and TRBJ1-5; TRBD1 is a possible D gene (6 bases). Trimming took off 9 bases at V and 4 bases at J, with 16 bases between the two ends. This CDR3 comprises 14 residues. CDR1 is LNHDA and CDR2 is SQIVND in the germline V gene (reference sequence).

This clone has only one observation. This chain joins TRBV18 and TRBJ1-2; unclear D gene. With 2 bases removed from V and 7 bases from J, the gap between germline ends came to 17 bases. In germline, CDR1 is KGHSH, CDR2 LQKENI. The CDR3 runs 15 residues. CDR3 protein: CASSPGEGTGLGYTF. The CDR3 nucleotides are TGTGCCAGCTCACCAGGGGAGGGTACGGGTCTTGGCTACACCTTC.

The V call is TRBV30, the J call TRBJ2-2; 12 positions agree with TRBD2. The germline CDR1 and CDR2 sequences are GTSNPN and SVGIG (reference sequence). V gave up 2 bases and J gave up 6 bases; unmatched junction bases: 4. There are 15 residues in the CDR3. The CDR3 DNA follows: TGTGCCTGGAGTCCCCTAGCGGGGGGGCCCGGGGAGCTGTTTTTT. Protein sequence: CAWSPLAGGPGELFF.

V gene TRBV7-8 combines with J gene TRBJ2-7; maybe TRBD2 (6 bases). The CDR3 is 16 amino acids. CDR1 and CDR2 (germline): SGHVS, FQNEAQ. Trimming left V 5 bases short and J 4 bases short, with 21 bases between. Here the CDR3 DNA reads TGTGCCAGCAGCCCGTACCGGGTGGGAGGAGGTTACGAGCAGTACTTC. As protein: CASSPYRVGGGYEQYF.

This CDR3 is CASSVSSGGYNEQFF. DNA for the CDR3: TGTGCCAGCAGTGTTTCTAGCGGGGGGTACAATGAGCAGTTCTTC. The chain employs TRBV6-1 and TRBJ2-1; 11 bases match TRBD2. Germline V gene sequence: CDR1 MNHNS, CDR2 SASEGT. V gave up 4 bases and J gave up 4 bases; unmatched junction bases: 3. The CDR3 runs 15 residues.

This chain links TRBV10-3 with TRBJ2-7, with a tentative D call TRBD1 (5 bases). The germline gives CDR1 ENHRY, CDR2 SYGVKD. V shed 3 bases and J shed 2 bases, with 14 bases lying between them. CDR3 length: 15 residues. DNA for the CDR3: TGTGCCATCAGTGATAGTCGTCAGGGAACCTACGAGCAGTACTTC. This sequence encodes CAISDSRQGTYEQYF.

This clone turned up a few times. V is TRBV21-1 and J is TRBJ2-1; the DNA was not used to check the table's D call, TRBD2. TRBV21-1 constitutes a pseudogene. This CDR3 is 16 amino acids long. The CDR3 sequence: CASPQPTGTSYREQFF. DNA for the CDR3: TGTGCCAGCCCTCAACCAACCGGGACTTCCTACAGGGAGCAGTTCTTC.

The V and J genes are TRBV19 and TRBJ1-4; a possible D gene is TRBD1 (6 bases). Deletions cut 5 bases from V and 7 bases from J, with 20 bases between. CDR3 length equals 16 residues. The germline V gene encodes CDR1 LNHDA and CDR2 SQIVND (reference sequence). CDR3 amino acids: CASSPDGGGRIEKLFF. The CDR3 region has the DNA TGTGCCAGTAGTCCGGATGGGGGGGGGCGAATTGAAAAACTGTTTTTT.

The chain joins TRBV2 to TRBJ2-5; 10 bases are a match to TRBD2. The CDR3 has 14 amino acids. The germline V gene encodes CDR1 SNHLY and CDR2 FYNNEI. Germline trimming cut 5 bases from V and 5 bases from J; bases unmatched to any gene: 5. The CDR3 DNA reads as TGTGCCAGCAGTCGGACTAGCGGCCGGGAGACCCAGTACTTC. Its translation is CASSRTSGRETQYF.

The chain has TRBV30 and TRBJ1-6; 8 bases align to TRBD1. The CDR3 extends over 14 amino acids. Per germline, CDR1 GTSNPN and CDR2 SVGIG (reference sequence). V was clipped by 1 base and J by 4 bases; unmatched bases: 0. The DNA of the CDR3 is TGTGCCTGGAGTGGACAGGGGTATAATTCACCCCTCCACTTT. Translated, it gives CAWSGQGYNSPLHF.

In its sample, this clone was seen a few times. This rearrangement joins TRBV7-8 to TRBJ2-1; D is possibly TRBD1 (5 bases). V lost 1 base, J lost 0 bases, and 7 bases lay in between. CDR1 and CDR2 (germline): SGHVS, FQNEAQ. CDR3 length: 15 residues. CDR3 coding DNA: TGTGCCAGCAGCTTAGATGGGGCCTCCTACAATGAGCAGTTCTTC. It specifies CASSLDGASYNEQFF.

The chain combines TRBV18 with TRBJ2-2; possibly TRBD2 for D (5 bases). This CDR3 region has 15 residues. Germline V gene sequence: CDR1 KGHSH, CDR2 LQKENI. Trimming left V 1 base short and J 4 bases short, with 10 bases between. CDR3 DNA: TGTGCCAGCTCACCACGTCAGGACTCCACCGGGGAGCTGTTTTTT. Translation gives CASSPRQDSTGELFF.

The chain uses TRBV30 and TRBJ2-2; D not certain. This CDR3 comprises 13 residues. Germline values: CDR1 GTSNPN, CDR2 SVGIG (reference sequence). Trimming removed 8 bases from V and 0 bases from J, with 10 bases in between. The CDR3: CALYYPNTGELFF. The CDR3 DNA is TGTGCCCTATACTACCCGAACACCGGGGAGCTGTTTTTT. Together with reference TRBV30 and TRBJ2-2, the CDR3 gives the full variable domain: SQTIHQWPATLVQPVGSPLSLECTVEGTSNPNLYWYRQAAGRGLQLLFYSVGIGQISSEVPQNLSASRPQDRQFILSSKKLLLSDSGFYLCALYYPNTGELFFGEGSRLTVL.

This clone has more than one count but fewer than ten. V usage is TRBV7-6 and J usage is TRBJ1-6; 9 nucleotides line up with TRBD1. Germline V gene lookup returns CDR1 SGHVS and CDR2 FNYEAQ. CDR3 size: 14 residues. The ends lost 5 bases at V and 10 bases at J; junction bases unmatched: 6. The CDR3, as DNA: TGTGCCAGCAGCCCACAGGGGGCCGGATCACCCCTCCACTTT. This translates into CASSPQGAGSPLHF.

This clone appeared once. The chain is built from TRBV20-1 and TRBJ2-1, with TRBD1 matching over 7 bases. The length of the CDR3 is 11 residues. V gave up 4 bases and J gave up 12 bases; unmatched junction bases: 6. Germline CDR1 DFQATT, CDR2 SNEGSKA (reference sequence). CDR3 loop: CSATDRIVQFF. The CDR3 nucleotides read TGCAGTGCTACGGACAGGATAGTGCAGTTCTTC.

The chain recombines TRBV5-1 with TRBJ2-4; 11 nucleotides match TRBD1. CDR1 is SGHRS, CDR2 YFSETQ, per germline. The CDR3 covers 16 residues. After removal of 4 bases from V and 5 bases from J, the junction contained 8 bases not matched to a gene. The CDR3 DNA follows: TGCGCCAGCAGCCGCGGGACAGGGGGAGGAGAAAACATTCAGTACTTC. This sequence encodes CASSRGTGGGENIQYF.

This chain joins TRBV28 and TRBJ2-1; D is unresolved. CDR3 length equals 12 residues. The V gene's germline CDR1 is MDHEN and CDR2 SYDVKM. V was shortened by 8 bases and J by 5 bases, with 10 bases between the two germline ends. CDR3 protein: CASGQRNNEQFF. The CDR3 region has the DNA TGTGCCAGCGGTCAGCGAAACAATGAGCAGTTCTTC.